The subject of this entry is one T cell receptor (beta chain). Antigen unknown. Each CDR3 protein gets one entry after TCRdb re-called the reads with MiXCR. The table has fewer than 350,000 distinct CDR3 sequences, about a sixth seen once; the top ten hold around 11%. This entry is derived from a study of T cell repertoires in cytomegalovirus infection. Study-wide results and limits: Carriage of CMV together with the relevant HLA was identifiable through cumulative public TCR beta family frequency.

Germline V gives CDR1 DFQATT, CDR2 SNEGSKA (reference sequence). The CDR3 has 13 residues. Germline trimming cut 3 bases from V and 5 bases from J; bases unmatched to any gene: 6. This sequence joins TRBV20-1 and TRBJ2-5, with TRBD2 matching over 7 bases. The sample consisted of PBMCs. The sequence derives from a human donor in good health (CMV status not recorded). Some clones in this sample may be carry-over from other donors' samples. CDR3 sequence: CSASSGPGETQYF. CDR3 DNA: TGCAGTGCTAGTAGCGGGCCTGGGGAGACCCAGTACTTC.